This T cell receptor beta chain was recovered during a study of Graves' ophthalmopathy and Graves' hyperthyroidism. Diagnoses were established from clinical symptoms, serum thyroxine, TRAb, thyroid ultrasound and orbital computed tomography. The sequenced template was RNA, covering the TCR beta CDR3 region. The first-round RT-PCR employed HTBI primers together with the Qiagen OneStep RT-PCR kit. A multiplex PCR was then performed as the second round. TCRdb processed the multiplex PCR reads anew with MiXCR; each CDR3 protein has one entry. The data show about 1.2 million distinct CDR3 sequences, with 36% seen just once and approximately 12% held by the top ten. Germline lookup yields CDR1 SQVTM and CDR2 ANQGSEA. This CDR3 is 15 amino acids long. V dropped 3 bases and J dropped 2; count of bases not matched to a gene: 5.

The clonotype comes from an adult man with Graves' hyperthyroidism. The genes are TRBV29-1 and TRBJ2-7; 12 bases map to TRBD2. Sequencing was carried out using peripheral blood or thyroid tissue (not recorded which). The CDR3 is CSVETSGSVTYEQYF. CDR3 sequence (DNA): TGCAGCGTTGAGACTAGCGGGAGCGTAACCTACGAGCAGTACTTC.